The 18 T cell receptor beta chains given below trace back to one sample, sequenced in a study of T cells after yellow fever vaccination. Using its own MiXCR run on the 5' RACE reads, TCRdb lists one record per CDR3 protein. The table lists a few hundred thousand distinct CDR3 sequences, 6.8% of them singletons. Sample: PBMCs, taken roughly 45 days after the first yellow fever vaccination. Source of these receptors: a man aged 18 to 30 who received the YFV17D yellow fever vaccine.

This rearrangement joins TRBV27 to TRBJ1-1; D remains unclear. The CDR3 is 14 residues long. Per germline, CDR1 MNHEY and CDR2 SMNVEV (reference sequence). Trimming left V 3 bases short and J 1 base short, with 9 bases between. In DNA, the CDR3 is TGTGCCAGCAGTTTCAGTGGCTGGAACACTGAAGCTTTCTTT. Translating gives CASSFSGWNTEAFF.

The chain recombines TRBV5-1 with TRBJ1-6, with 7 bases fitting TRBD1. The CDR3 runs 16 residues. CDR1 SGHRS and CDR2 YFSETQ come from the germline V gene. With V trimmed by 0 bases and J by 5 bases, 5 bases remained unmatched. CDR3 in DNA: TGCGCCAGCAGCTTGGAAGGGACAGAGAATAATTCACCCCTCCACTTT. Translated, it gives CASSLEGTENNSPLHF.

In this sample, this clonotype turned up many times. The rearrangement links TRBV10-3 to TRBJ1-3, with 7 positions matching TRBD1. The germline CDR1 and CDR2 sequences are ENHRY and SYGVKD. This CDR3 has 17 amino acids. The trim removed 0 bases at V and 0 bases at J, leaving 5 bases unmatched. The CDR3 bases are TGTGCCATCAGTGAGTCAAGACAGGGTTTCTCTGGAAACACCATATATTTT. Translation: CAISESRQGFSGNTIYF.

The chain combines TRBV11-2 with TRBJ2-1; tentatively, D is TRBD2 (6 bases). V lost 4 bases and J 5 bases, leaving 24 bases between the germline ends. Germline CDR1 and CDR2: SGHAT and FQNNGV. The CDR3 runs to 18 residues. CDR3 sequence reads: CASSSRTGLPGIDNEQFF. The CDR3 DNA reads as TGTGCCAGCAGCTCCCGAACCGGACTACCAGGTATCGACAATGAGCAGTTCTTC. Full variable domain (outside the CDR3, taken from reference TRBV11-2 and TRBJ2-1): EAGVAQSPRYKIIEKRQSVAFWCNPISGHATLYWYQQILGQGPKLLIQFQNNGVVDDSQLPKDRFSAERLKGVDSTLKIQPAKLEDSAVYLCASSSRTGLPGIDNEQFFGPGTRLTVL.

The CDR3 reads CAISEPSGAGRQETQYF. The CDR3 DNA is TGTGCCATCAGTGAGCCCTCCGGGGCGGGGAGGCAAGAGACCCAGTACTTC. The V call is TRBV10-3, the J call TRBJ2-5; D is perhaps TRBD2 (6 bases). Germline CDR1 ENHRY, CDR2 SYGVKD. V lost 2 bases and J lost 2, with 18 bases in between. The CDR3 runs 17 residues.

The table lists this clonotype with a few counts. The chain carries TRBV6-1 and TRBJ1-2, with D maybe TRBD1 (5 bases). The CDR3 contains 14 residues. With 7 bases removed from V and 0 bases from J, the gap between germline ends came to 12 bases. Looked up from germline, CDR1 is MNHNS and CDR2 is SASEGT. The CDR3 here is CASTRGGTNYGYTF. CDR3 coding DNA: TGTGCCAGCACCCGCGGGGGAACTAACTATGGCTACACCTTC.

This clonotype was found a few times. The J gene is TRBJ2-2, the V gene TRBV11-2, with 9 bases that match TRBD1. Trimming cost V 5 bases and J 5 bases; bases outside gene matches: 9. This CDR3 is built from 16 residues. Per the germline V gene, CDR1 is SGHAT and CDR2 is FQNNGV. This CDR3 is CASSNPGTGMTGELFF. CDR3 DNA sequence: TGTGCCAGCAGCAATCCCGGGACAGGGATGACCGGGGAGCTGTTTTTT. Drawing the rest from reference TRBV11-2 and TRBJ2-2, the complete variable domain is EAGVAQSPRYKIIEKRQSVAFWCNPISGHATLYWYQQILGQGPKLLIQFQNNGVVDDSQLPKDRFSAERLKGVDSTLKIQPAKLEDSAVYLCASSNPGTGMTGELFFGEGSRLTVL.

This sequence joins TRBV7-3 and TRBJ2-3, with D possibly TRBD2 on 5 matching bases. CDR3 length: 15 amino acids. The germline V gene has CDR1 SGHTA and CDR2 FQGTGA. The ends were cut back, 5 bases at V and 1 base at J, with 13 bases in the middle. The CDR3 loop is CASSPVDFGTDTQYF. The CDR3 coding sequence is TGTGCCAGCAGCCCTGTGGACTTTGGCACAGATACGCAGTATTTT.

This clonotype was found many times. This CDR3 reads CASSLYGTETQYF. The CDR3 nucleotides read TGCGCCAGCAGCTTGTACGGGACAGAGACCCAGTACTTC. The J gene is TRBJ2-5, the V gene TRBV5-1; D tentatively fits TRBD1 or TRBD2 (5 bases each). The V end was cut by 1 base, the J end by 4 bases, with 8 bases between. The CDR3 has 13 amino acids. Germline CDR1 is SGHRS and CDR2 is YFSETQ.

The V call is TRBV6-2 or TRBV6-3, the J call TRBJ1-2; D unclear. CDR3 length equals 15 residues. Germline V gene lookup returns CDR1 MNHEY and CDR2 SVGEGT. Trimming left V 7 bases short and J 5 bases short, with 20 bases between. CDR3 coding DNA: TGTGCCAGCACCCGCGGTAAAGGACTGATTTATGGCTACACCTTC. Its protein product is CASTRGKGLIYGYTF.

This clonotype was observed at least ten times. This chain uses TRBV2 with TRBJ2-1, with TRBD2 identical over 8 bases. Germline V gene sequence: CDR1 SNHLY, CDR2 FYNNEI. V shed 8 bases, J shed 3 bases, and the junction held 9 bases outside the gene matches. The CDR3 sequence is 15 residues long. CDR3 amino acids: CASAAQAGGYNEQFF. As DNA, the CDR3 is TGTGCCAGCGCGGCCCAGGCGGGGGGCTACAATGAGCAGTTCTTC. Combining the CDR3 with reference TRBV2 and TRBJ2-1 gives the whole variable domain EPEVTQTPSHQVTQMGQEVILRCVPISNHLYFYWYRQILGQKVEFLVSFYNNEISEKSEIFDDQFSVERPDGSNFTLKIRSTKLEDSAMYFCASAAQAGGYNEQFFGPGTRLTVL.

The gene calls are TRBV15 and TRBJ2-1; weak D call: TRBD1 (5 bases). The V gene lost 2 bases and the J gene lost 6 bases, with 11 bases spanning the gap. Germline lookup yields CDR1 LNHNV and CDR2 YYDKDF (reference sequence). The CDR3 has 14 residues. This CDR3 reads CATSRQGQSNEQFF. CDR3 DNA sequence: TGTGCCACCAGCAGACAGGGTCAGAGCAATGAGCAGTTCTTC.

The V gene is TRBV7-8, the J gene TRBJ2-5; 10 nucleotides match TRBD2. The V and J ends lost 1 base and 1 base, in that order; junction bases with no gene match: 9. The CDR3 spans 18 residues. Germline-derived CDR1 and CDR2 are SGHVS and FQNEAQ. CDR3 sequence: CASSLGRRLAGAQETQYF. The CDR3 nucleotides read TGTGCCAGCAGCTTAGGGCGTCGGCTAGCGGGAGCCCAAGAGACCCAGTACTTC.

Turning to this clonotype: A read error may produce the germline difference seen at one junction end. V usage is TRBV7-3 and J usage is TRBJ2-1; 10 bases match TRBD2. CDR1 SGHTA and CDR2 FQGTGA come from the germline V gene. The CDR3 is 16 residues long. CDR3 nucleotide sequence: TGTGCCAGCAGCTCCACGCTAGCGGGGGATTACAATGAGCAGCTCTTC. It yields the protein CASSSTLAGDYNEQLF.

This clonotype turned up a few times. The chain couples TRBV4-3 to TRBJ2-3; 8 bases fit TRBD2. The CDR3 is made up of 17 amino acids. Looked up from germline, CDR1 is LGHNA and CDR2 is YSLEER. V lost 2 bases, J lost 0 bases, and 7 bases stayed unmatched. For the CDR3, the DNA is TGCGCCAGCAGCCAACCCACTAGCGGCACTAGCACAGATACGCAGTATTTT. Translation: CASSQPTSGTSTDTQYF.

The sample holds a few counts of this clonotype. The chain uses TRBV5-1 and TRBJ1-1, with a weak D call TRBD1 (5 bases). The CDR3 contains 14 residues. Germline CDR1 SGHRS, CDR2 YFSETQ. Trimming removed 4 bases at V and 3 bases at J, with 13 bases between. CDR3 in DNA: TGCGCCAGCAGCCCCAGGGTAGGGGACACTGAAGCTTTCTTT. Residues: CASSPRVGDTEAFF. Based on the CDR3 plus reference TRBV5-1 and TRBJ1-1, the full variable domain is KAGVTQTPRYLIKTRGQQVTLSCSPISGHRSVSWYQQTPGQGLQFLFEYFSETQRNKGNFPGRFSGRQFSNSRSEMNVSTLELGDSALYLCASSPRVGDTEAFFGQGTRLTVV.

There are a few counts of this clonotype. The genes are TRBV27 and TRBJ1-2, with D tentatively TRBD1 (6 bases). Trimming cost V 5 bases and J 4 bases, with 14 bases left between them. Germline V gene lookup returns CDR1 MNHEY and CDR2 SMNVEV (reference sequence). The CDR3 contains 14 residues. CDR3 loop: CASSPGTSVYGYTF. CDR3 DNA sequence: TGTGCCAGCAGTCCCGGGACATCTGTCTATGGCTACACCTTC.

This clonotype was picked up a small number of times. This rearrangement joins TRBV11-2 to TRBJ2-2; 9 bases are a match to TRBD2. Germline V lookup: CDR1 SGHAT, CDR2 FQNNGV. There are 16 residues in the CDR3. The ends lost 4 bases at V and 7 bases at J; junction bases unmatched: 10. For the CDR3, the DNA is TGTGCCAGCAGCTCCCTTCTAGCGGGGCCGTTCGGGGAGCTGTTTTTT. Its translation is CASSSLLAGPFGELFF. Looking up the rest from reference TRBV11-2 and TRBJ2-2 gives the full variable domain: EAGVAQSPRYKIIEKRQSVAFWCNPISGHATLYWYQQILGQGPKLLIQFQNNGVVDDSQLPKDRFSAERLKGVDSTLKIQPAKLEDSAVYLCASSSLLAGPFGELFFGEGSRLTVL.